This TCR beta chain was recorded in a study of OX40 agonist ivuxolimab in advanced cancers. Study as a whole: Three patients responded partially, comprising one with hepatocellular carcinoma and two with cutaneous melanoma.

Peripheral blood came from all dose cohorts at three timepoints. Germline CDR1 is SGHAT and CDR2 is FQNNGV. This CDR3 region has 19 residues. V lost 5 bases, J lost 3 bases, and 18 bases stayed unmatched. Clones were read by immunoSEQ multiplex PCR, and TCRdb kept only the in-frame ones, dropping some. The top ten clones hold just over 0.15% of a sample with around 100,000 clones, 90% of them seen once. Regarding the study as a whole: In the 0.1 to 3.0 mg/kg range, CD4+ and CD8+ blood T cells had expanded clonally by week 6.

Turning to this clone: Its antigen is unidentified.

This TCR came from an adult with an advanced solid tumor such as melanoma, head and neck, liver or kidney cancer. The material was CD4+ or CD8+ T cells sorted from blood, obtained in a trial of the OX40 agonist ivuxolimab. The chain recombines TRBV11-2 with TRBJ2-1; 8 bases line up with TRBD1. CDR3 residues: CASSQGGRGGTGFYNEQFF. The CDR3 nucleotides are TGTGCCAGCAGCCAGGGGGGTCGAGGAGGGACAGGATTCTACAATGAGCAGTTCTTC.